These 24 T cell receptor beta chains were sequenced from one sample in a study of tumor and adjacent non-tumor tissue in lung cancer. RNA was extracted from bulk tissue without any cell sorting. The library came from three nested PCR rounds adapted from ARM-PCR protocols. MiXCR, run by TCRdb on the multiplex PCR reads, gives a single entry per CDR3 protein. The sample contains some 90,000 distinct CDR3 sequences, 61% of which appear only once. Sequenced material: lung tumor tissue. The receptors were gathered from a man between 65 and 85 years old with non-small cell lung cancer.

On this clonotype itself: The junction differs from germline at one of its ends, possibly a read error. The chain links TRBV4-2 to TRBJ2-1; TRBD1 matches at 9 bases. Germline assignment: CDR1 LGHNA and CDR2 YNFKEQ. CDR3 size: 14 residues. The CDR3 DNA follows: TGTGCTAGCAGAGACAGGGGGGAAAGCAATGTGCAGTTCTTC. It is translated as CASRDRGESNVQFF.

The V gene is TRBV6-1, the J gene TRBJ2-3; TRBD2 matches at 7 bases. J lost 5 bases, V lost 0 bases, and 14 bases had no gene match. The germline gives CDR1 MNHNS, CDR2 SASEGT. This CDR3 spans 18 amino acids. CDR3 protein: CASSEAGGRGCGIDTQYF. The CDR3 nucleotides read TGTGCCAGCAGTGAAGCGGGAGGGAGAGGATGTGGCATAGATACGCAGTATTTT.

To note about this clonotype: Given a much more abundant clone one base away, this may be a read error. The chain carries TRBV7-8 and TRBJ2-1; no reliable D call. V was shortened by 4 bases and J by 2 bases, with 18 bases between the two germline ends. This CDR3 is built from 17 residues. CDR1 and CDR2 from the germline V gene are SGHVS and FQNEAQ. CDR3 in amino acids: CASSYERTLSPYNEQFF. CDR3 DNA sequence: TGTGCCAGCAGCTACGAGAGGACCCTTAGCCCCTACAATGAGCAGTTCTTC.

Concerning this clonotype itself: A much larger clonotype is one base distant, so this may be a read error. The chain employs TRBV30 and TRBJ1-2, with D maybe TRBD1 (6 bases). V gave up 3 bases and J gave up 4 bases, with 15 bases separating them. This CDR3 is 14 amino acids long. Looked up from germline, CDR1 is GTSNPN and CDR2 is SVGIG (reference sequence). CDR3 DNA sequence: TGTGCCTGGAGAGGCCAGGGACATCGCTATGGCTACACCTTC. Translation gives CAWRGQGHRYGYTF.

As for this clonotype: A much larger clone lies a single base off, so this may be a read error. The gene calls are TRBV29-1 and TRBJ2-6, with D perhaps matching TRBD1 (7 bases). The CDR3 totals 15 residues. Germline V gene sequence: CDR1 SQVTM, CDR2 ANQGSEA. The chain's CDR3 is CSVRQGGTGVNVLTF. The DNA of the CDR3 is TGCAGCGTGAGACAGGGAGGTACTGGGGTCAACGTCCTGACTTTC. Full variable domain (remainder filled in from reference TRBV29-1 and TRBJ2-6): SAVISQKPSRDICQRGTSLTIQCQVDSQVTMMFWYRQQPGQSLTLIATANQGSEATYESGFVIDKFPISRPNLTFSTLTVSNMSPEDSSIYLCSVRQGGTGVNVLTFGAGSRLTVL.

This clonotype was counted at least ten times. V is TRBV29-1 and J is TRBJ1-2; a weak D match, TRBD1 (5 bases). V was trimmed by 4 bases and J by 7 bases, leaving 13 bases between them. The germline gives CDR1 SQVTM, CDR2 ANQGSEA. The CDR3 totals 12 residues. CDR3 bases: TGCAGCGTTGTCGGAGGGGACCCTGGCTACACCTTC. It is translated as CSVVGGDPGYTF.

Details on this clonotype: No conserved phenylalanine or tryptophan ends this CDR3, so it is likely a read error. The J gene is TRBJ2-5, the V gene TRBV4-2, with D perhaps TRBD2 (7 bases). In germline, CDR1 is LGHNA, CDR2 YNFKEQ. This CDR3 has 13 residues. CDR3 DNA sequence: TGCGCCAGCAGCCTCGGGGGGCGAGAGACCCAGTACTCA. This gives the protein CASSLGGRETQYS.

Comment on this clonotype: Likely a read error: the CDR3 ends without its conserved phenylalanine or tryptophan. This rearrangement joins TRBV10-3 to TRBJ2-6; D assignment may be TRBD1 or TRBD2 (5 bases each). CDR3 length: 13 amino acids. In germline, CDR1 is ENHRY, CDR2 SYGVKD. CDR3 sequence: CAAGTSGSNVLTL. The CDR3 DNA sequence: TGTGCCGCCGGGACCTCTGGGTCCAACGTCCTGACTCTC.

Notes on this clonotype: The junction does not match germline at one end; this may be a read error. The rearrangement uses TRBV6-2 or TRBV6-3 and TRBJ1-5; D remains unclear. The DNA end is a closer match to TRBJ2-3, so the J assignment may be wrong. The CDR3 runs 13 residues. The germline V gene has CDR1 MNHEY and CDR2 SVGEGT. Here the CDR3 DNA reads TGTGCTAGCAGTAGGTTGGGCAGGCAGCCCCAGTATTTT. The encoded protein is CASSRLGRQPQYF.

Of note for this clonotype: The CDR3 does not end in the conserved phenylalanine or tryptophan, so this is likely a read error. The CDR3 loop is CASSLGMGGTGELFC. The CDR3 DNA reads as TGTGCCAGCAGCTTAGGAATGGGGGGAACCGGGGAGCTGTTTTGT. The chain employs TRBV11-2 and TRBJ2-2, with a possible D match to TRBD2 (6 bases). V was cut by 1 base and J by 5 bases, with 11 bases left in between. The CDR3 contains 15 residues. The germline CDR1 and CDR2 sequences are SGHAT and FQNNGV.

The rearrangement joins TRBV11-2 to TRBJ2-2; D remains ambiguous. This CDR3 is built from 13 residues. CDR1 is SGHAT, CDR2 FQNNGV, per germline. The CDR3 reads CVNSLTNTGELFF. In DNA form, the CDR3 reads TGTGTCAACAGCTTAACGAACACCGGGGAGCTGTTTTTT.

At least ten counts were recorded for this clonotype. The chain carries TRBV29-1 and TRBJ2-7; TRBD2 agrees at 7 bases. The germline V gene has CDR1 SQVTM and CDR2 ANQGSEA. This CDR3 has 13 amino acids. Germline trimming cut 7 bases from V and 2 bases from J; bases unmatched to any gene: 8. CDR3 sequence reads: CSAGRGKAYEQYF. CDR3 DNA: TGCAGCGCTGGGAGGGGTAAGGCCTACGAGCAGTACTTC.

This clonotype was recorded a few times. A much more abundant neighbour one base away suggests this may be a read error. CDR3 sequence (DNA): TGTGCCAGCAGTTACGAGGGTATCCGGCCCCAGTATTTT. Its translation: CASSYEGIRPQYF. The chain has TRBV6-2 or TRBV6-3 and TRBJ1-5; D possibly corresponds to TRBD2 (5 bases). The better agreement between TRBJ2-3 and the DNA end casts doubt on the J call. The CDR3 contains 13 residues. The germline V gene encodes CDR1 MNHEY and CDR2 SVGEGT.

This clonotype was seen more than once but under ten times. At one boundary the junction diverges from the germline segment, which might be a read error. V gene TRBV7-9 combines with J gene TRBJ1-5; TRBD1 agrees at 10 bases. The germline gives CDR1 SEHNR, CDR2 FQNEAQ (reference sequence). The CDR3 has 14 amino acids. The CDR3: CTSSRTGGNQPQHF. The CDR3 nucleotides read TGTACCAGCAGTCGGACAGGGGGAAATCAGCCCCAGCATTTT.

Notes on this clonotype: A read error may account for a junction end that differs from germline. The chain's CDR3 is CASSNGNQGQRETQYF. The CDR3 DNA sequence: TGCGCCAGCAGCAATGGAAATCAGGGGCAGAGGGAGACTCAGTACTTC. This rearrangement joins TRBV4-1 to TRBJ2-5; a weak D match, TRBD1 (6 bases). CDR3 length equals 16 residues. Germline CDR1 MGHRA, CDR2 YSYEKL.

This chain joins TRBV10-3 and TRBJ2-7, with D possibly matching TRBD2 (5 bases). V was trimmed by 4 bases and J by 5 bases, leaving 9 bases between them. The germline V gene encodes CDR1 ENHRY and CDR2 SYGVKD. The CDR3 contains 12 residues. The CDR3 sequence is CAISAAENEQYF. In nucleotides, the CDR3 is TGTGCCATCAGTGCAGCGGAAAACGAGCAGTACTTC.

About this clonotype: Compared with germline, one end of the junction differs, possibly owing to a read error. V is TRBV4-1 and J is TRBJ2-5, with D perhaps matching TRBD1 (6 bases). CDR1 is MGHRA and CDR2 is YSYEKL in the germline V gene. This CDR3 is built from 15 residues. The CDR3 bases are TGTGCCAGCATCCAAGTGGTCAGCAGGGGTGGGACCCAGTACTTC. Protein product: CASIQVVSRGGTQYF.

Many counts were recorded for this clonotype. The chain has TRBV7-8 and TRBJ2-7; 8 bases match TRBD2. Germline V gene sequence: CDR1 SGHVS, CDR2 FQNEAQ. V dropped 0 bases and J dropped 4; count of bases not matched to a gene: 5. This CDR3 is built from 15 residues. CDR3 nucleotide sequence: TGTGCCAGCAGCTTAGCGACTAGCGCGCTATACGAGCAGTACTTC. As protein: CASSLATSALYEQYF. Variable domain in full (rest from reference TRBV7-8 and TRBJ2-7): GAGVSQSPRYKVAKRGQDVALRCDPISGHVSLFWYQQALGQGPEFLTYFQNEAQLDKSGLPSDRFFAERPEGSVSTLKIQRTQQEDSAVYLCASSLATSALYEQYFGPGTRLTVT.

This clonotype was seen more than once but under ten times. One junction end does not reproduce the germline sequence, and a read error may be involved. The chain employs TRBV5-4 and TRBJ1-1, with D unclear. This CDR3 has 12 amino acids. Germline CDR1 and CDR2: SGHNT and YYREEE (reference sequence). CDR3 coding DNA: TGTGCTAGCAGCTTGGGCCTCACTGAAACTTTCTTT. This codes for CASSLGLTETFF.

There are a few counts of this clonotype. This chain joins TRBV28 and TRBJ2-4; 7 bases map to TRBD2. This CDR3 contains 16 residues. The V and J ends lost 4 bases and 1 base, in that order; junction bases with no gene match: 7. From germline, CDR1 is MDHEN and CDR2 SYDVKM. CDR3 nucleotides: TGTGCCAGCAGTTCCCTAGCGGACCTCGCCAAAAACATTCAGTACTTC. This sequence encodes CASSSLADLAKNIQYF. Filled out from reference TRBV28 and TRBJ2-4, the complete variable domain reads DVKVTQSSRYLVKRTGEKVFLECVQDMDHENMFWYRQDPGLGLRLIYFSYDVKMKEKGDIPEGYSVSREKKERFSLILESASTNQTSMYLCASSSLADLAKNIQYFGAGTRLSVL.

As concerns this clonotype: The junction departs from the called germline gene at one end, perhaps through a read error. This chain uses TRBV11-2 with TRBJ2-1; 8 bases map to TRBD2. The CDR3 is 16 residues long. The germline gives CDR1 SGHAT, CDR2 FQNNGV. CDR3 region: CASIGSSGEGYNEQFF. In DNA, the CDR3 is TGTGCTAGCATCGGGAGTAGCGGGGAAGGCTACAATGAGCAGTTCTTC. Full variable domain (remainder filled in from reference TRBV11-2 and TRBJ2-1): EAGVAQSPRYKIIEKRQSVAFWCNPISGHATLYWYQQILGQGPKLLIQFQNNGVVDDSQLPKDRFSAERLKGVDSTLKIQPAKLEDSAVYLCASIGSSGEGYNEQFFGPGTRLTVL.

Of note for this clonotype: A read error may account for a junction end that differs from germline. V and J are TRBV20-1 and TRBJ2-7; 11 bases fit TRBD1. Germline CDR1 reads DFQATT; CDR2 reads SNEGSKA (reference sequence). CDR3 length equals 14 residues. This CDR3 reads CSAFSGTGGYDQYF. In DNA form, the CDR3 reads TGCAGTGCTTTTTCCGGGACAGGGGGGTACGACCAGTACTTC.

The J gene is TRBJ1-5, the V gene TRBV20-1; D perhaps matches TRBD1 (5 bases). The CDR3 has 17 residues. Germline values: CDR1 DFQATT, CDR2 SNEGSKA (reference sequence). Trimming left V 3 bases short and J 0 bases short, with 18 bases between. The CDR3 loop is CSASPSWGGTSNQPQHF. For the CDR3, the DNA is TGCAGTGCTAGCCCTAGTTGGGGGGGGACTAGCAATCAGCCCCAGCATTTT.

The rearrangement links TRBV4-1 to TRBJ2-1, with 9 bases that match TRBD2. The ends lost 1 base at V and 5 bases at J; junction bases unmatched: 9. The length of the CDR3 is 17 residues. Germline CDR1 is MGHRA and CDR2 is YSYEKL. This chain's CDR3 is CASSQARLAAAHNEQFF. CDR3 nucleotides: TGCGCCAGCAGCCAAGCCCGACTAGCGGCCGCACACAATGAGCAGTTCTTC.